The rows below give T cell receptor beta chains drawn from one sample of a study of blood T cell repertoires in COVID-19. TCRdb's table, derived via immunoSEQ multiplex PCR, lists solely in-frame clones and lacks some. There are more than 250,000 clones in the sample; roughly 86% occur only once, and 1.5% to 2% lies in the top ten. The material sequenced was peripheral blood. The receptor set was obtained from a woman in her 50s with acute or convalescent COVID-19. Each CDR3 is given with its conserved first and last residue. The order of the fields is V gene, J gene, CDR3 protein.

V gene: TRBV7-3
J gene: TRBJ2-3
CDR3 protein: CASSSRGADTQYF

V gene: TRBV7-9
J gene: TRBJ2-5
CDR3 protein: CASSLNSLGWETQYF

V gene: TRBV28
J gene: TRBJ2-7
CDR3 protein: CASSLSLVTYEQYF

V gene: TRBV7-9
J gene: TRBJ1-2
CDR3 protein: CASSYDRGNYGYTF

V gene: TRBV9
J gene: TRBJ1-1
CDR3 protein: CASKPPAPRSEAFF

V gene: TRBV27
J gene: TRBJ2-5
CDR3 protein: CASSDRQGWETQYF

V gene: TRBV7-9
J gene: TRBJ2-1
CDR3 protein: CASSWGQIDNEQFF

V gene: TRBV19
J gene: TRBJ2-5
CDR3 protein: CASSLTGEETQYF

V gene: TRBV7-9
J gene: TRBJ1-2
CDR3 protein: CASSRIAQGAGGYTF

V gene: TRBV18
J gene: TRBJ1-6
CDR3 protein: CASSPVMGASDSPLHF

V gene: TRBV28
J gene: TRBJ1-4
CDR3 protein: CASSFGAQGTFNEKLFF

V gene: TRBV19
J gene: TRBJ2-1
CDR3 protein: CASSKASGIYNEQFF

V gene: TRBV9
J gene: TRBJ2-3
CDR3 protein: CASSAHRWGSTDTQYF

V gene: TRBV5-4
J gene: TRBJ2-3
CDR3 protein: CASSLSSGSLDTQYF

V gene: TRBV30
J gene: TRBJ1-2
CDR3 protein: CAWSPGQGAYGYTF

V gene: TRBV2
J gene: TRBJ2-1
CDR3 protein: CASKWLANEQFF

V gene: TRBV27
J gene: TRBJ2-5
CDR3 protein: CASSLIGMGETQYF

V gene: TRBV5-1
J gene: TRBJ1-5
CDR3 protein: CASSPPSGQPQHF

V gene: TRBV30
J gene: TRBJ1-1
CDR3 protein: CAWSEGGGTEAFF

V gene: TRBV28
J gene: TRBJ2-7
CDR3 protein: CASSQATSYEQYF

V gene: TRBV7-2
J gene: TRBJ1-2
CDR3 protein: CASSLETGTGGDGYTF

V gene: TRBV3-1/TRBV3-2
J gene: TRBJ1-5
CDR3 protein: CASSQEFYQPQHF

V gene: TRBV25-1
J gene: TRBJ2-5
CDR3 protein: CASSEWGDRLGKETQYF

V gene: TRBV11-2
J gene: TRBJ1-4
CDR3 protein: CASSLNRVTNEKLFF

V gene: TRBV7-9
J gene: TRBJ1-1
CDR3 protein: CASSLPTLRGQGSSTEAFF

V gene: TRBV28
J gene: TRBJ2-7
CDR3 protein: CASRASGYEQYF